The 20 T cell receptor beta chains in this list originate from one sample, sequenced in a study of identical twins. TCRdb re-called the 5' RACE reads through MiXCR, storing one row per CDR3 protein. The sample has roughly 720,000 distinct CDR3 sequences; 15% to 20% are singletons. These data are also associated with another study on T cells expressing NK-cell markers.

Sequenced material: PBMCs. These receptors were collected from a woman younger than 35 in good health.

V and J are TRBV5-5 and TRBJ2-7, with D tentatively TRBD1 (5 bases). The CDR3 spans 16 residues. V lost 3 bases, J lost 3 bases, and 19 bases lay in between. The V gene's germline CDR1 is SGHKS and CDR2 YYEKEE (reference sequence). Here the CDR3 reads CASSSDSLPHNYEQYF. The CDR3 region has the DNA TGTGCCAGCAGCTCCGACAGTCTCCCTCACAACTACGAGCAGTACTTC. Supplemented by reference TRBV5-5 and TRBJ2-7, the full variable domain reads DAGVTQSPTHLIKTRGQQVTLRCSPISGHKSVSWYQQVLGQGPQFIFQYYEKEERGRGNFPDRFSARQFPNYSSELNVNALLLGDSALYLCASSSDSLPHNYEQYFGPGTRLTVT.

The chain carries TRBV20-1 and TRBJ2-7; 8 bases agree with TRBD1. CDR1 DFQATT and CDR2 SNEGSKA come from the germline V gene (reference sequence). V lost 0 bases, J lost 1 base, and 5 bases stayed unmatched. The CDR3 loop spans 15 amino acids. In nucleotides, the CDR3 is TGCAGTGCTAGAGATATACAGGGGGTGTCCTACGAGCAGTACTTC. It codes for CSARDIQGVSYEQYF.

This clonotype has only a few counts. V and J are TRBV29-1 and TRBJ2-3, with D possibly TRBD2 on 5 matching bases. Trimming stripped 4 bases from V and 1 base from J, with 12 bases between. Germline CDR1 reads SQVTM; CDR2 reads ANQGSEA. This CDR3 spans 14 amino acids. The CDR3 protein is CSVVGSVGTDTQYF. The CDR3 nucleotides read TGCAGCGTTGTGGGGAGTGTGGGCACAGATACGCAGTATTTT.

V is TRBV12-5 and J is TRBJ2-2; TRBD1 matches 10 bases. V was clipped by 3 bases and J by 6 bases; unmatched bases: 7. The length of the CDR3 is 16 residues. Per germline, CDR1 LGHNT and CDR2 FRNRAP. CDR3 sequence: CASGLYRDRGSGELFF. The CDR3 DNA reads TGTGCTAGTGGTTTATACCGGGACAGGGGATCCGGGGAGCTGTTTTTT.

This chain joins TRBV5-1 and TRBJ1-1; D uncertain. This CDR3 contains 11 residues. CDR1 and CDR2 (germline): SGHRS, YFSETQ. The ends were cut back, 0 bases at V and 12 bases at J, with 9 bases in the middle. The chain's CDR3 is CASSLGVGTFF. CDR3 DNA: TGCGCCAGCAGCTTGGGGGTCGGAACTTTCTTT.

The chain recombines TRBV5-1 with TRBJ2-5; 7 bases map to TRBD2. V lost 6 bases and J lost 5; bases outside the gene matches: 13. Germline CDR1 SGHRS, CDR2 YFSETQ. The CDR3 contains 15 residues. This chain's CDR3 is CASMPAGPQIETQYF. CDR3 nucleotide sequence: TGCGCCAGCATGCCAGCGGGGCCACAGATTGAGACCCAGTACTTC.

CDR3 sequence: CASSLGKGVSSPLHF. CDR3 sequence (DNA): TGTGCCAGCAGTTTAGGAAAAGGGGTAAGCTCACCCCTCCACTTT. This rearrangement joins TRBV12-3 or TRBV12-4 to TRBJ1-6; possibly TRBD1 for D (5 bases). V gave up 1 base and J gave up 10 bases, with 14 bases separating them. CDR3 length equals 15 residues.

The chain is built from TRBV20-1 and TRBJ2-1; perhaps TRBD1 as D (6 bases). Trimming left V 0 bases short and J 0 bases short, with 15 bases between. Germline CDR1 and CDR2: DFQATT and SNEGSKA (reference sequence). The CDR3 sequence is 17 residues long. CDR3: CSARDRGGSSSYNEQFF. CDR3 nucleotides: TGCAGTGCTAGAGATCGTGGGGGCTCAAGCTCCTACAATGAGCAGTTCTTC.

The J gene is TRBJ2-1, the V gene TRBV10-3; no firm D call. Germline V gene lookup returns CDR1 ENHRY and CDR2 SYGVKD. The CDR3 extends over 13 amino acids. Trimming pared 4 bases from V and 6 bases from J, leaving 10 bases between. In DNA form, the CDR3 reads TGTGCCATCAGTGTCGGCAGGTCCAATGAGCAGTTCTTC. This encodes CAISVGRSNEQFF.

This clonotype was recorded a few times. The CDR3 nucleotides read TGCGCCAGCAGCTTGGCCCCTACTAGCGGGGGACCCACAGATACGCAGTATTTT. Its protein is CASSLAPTSGGPTDTQYF. This rearrangement joins TRBV5-1 to TRBJ2-3; 11 bases are a match to TRBD2. Looked up from germline, CDR1 is SGHRS and CDR2 is YFSETQ. The ends lost 0 bases at V and 2 bases at J; junction bases unmatched: 8. This CDR3 comprises 18 residues.

This clonotype was seen a single time. This sequence joins TRBV25-1 and TRBJ2-5; either TRBD1 or TRBD2 may supply D (5 bases each). The CDR3 is made up of 14 amino acids. The V end lost 0 bases, the J end lost 5 bases, and 10 bases lay between the germline ends. CDR1 and CDR2 from the germline V gene are MGHDK and SYGVNS. The CDR3 DNA reads TGTGCCAGCAGTGAATATAGGTGGGGGGAGACCCAGTACTTC. It yields the protein CASSEYRWGETQYF.

This clonotype has just a few counts. This chain links TRBV24-1 with TRBJ2-1; TRBD2 might be the D (5 bases). The CDR3 contains 14 residues. Germline V gene lookup returns CDR1 KGHDR and CDR2 SFDVKD. V was cut by 3 bases and J by 7 bases, with 12 bases left in between. CDR3 loop: CATSDPGPGNEQFF. The CDR3, as DNA: TGTGCCACCAGTGATCCGGGCCCGGGAAATGAGCAGTTCTTC.

Many counts were recorded for this clonotype. CDR3 nucleotides: TGTGCCAGCAGTTTAGGGCCCGGTCAGCCCCAGCATTTT. Translated, it gives CASSLGPGQPQHF. The chain combines TRBV6-6 with TRBJ1-5; D is undetermined. V was shortened by 4 bases and J by 6 bases, with 10 bases between the two germline ends. Per germline, CDR1 MNHNY and CDR2 SVGAGI (reference sequence). This CDR3 comprises 13 residues.

V gene TRBV29-1 combines with J gene TRBJ2-7; 7 bases match TRBD1. In germline, CDR1 is SQVTM, CDR2 ANQGSEA. CDR3 length: 15 residues. The V segment lost 0 bases and the J segment 7 bases; nucleotides outside the gene matches: 12. The CDR3: CSVEDWGQSPGEQYF. The CDR3 coding sequence is TGCAGCGTTGAAGATTGGGGACAGTCCCCAGGGGAGCAGTACTTC.

This chain uses TRBV10-3 with TRBJ1-5; D gene ambiguous. CDR1 and CDR2 (germline): ENHRY, SYGVKD. V shed 8 bases and J shed 6 bases, with 14 bases lying between them. This CDR3 spans 13 amino acids. In DNA, the CDR3 is TGTGCCATCGCGGAGGGCTTAGGTCAGCCCCAGCATTTT. Translating it yields CAIAEGLGQPQHF.

V usage is TRBV9 and J usage is TRBJ2-5; 10 bases map to TRBD1. The CDR3 runs 16 residues. V gave up 2 bases and J gave up 4 bases; unmatched junction bases: 8. From germline, CDR1 is SGDLS and CDR2 YYNGEE. CDR3: CASSVKSGTGVETQYF. The CDR3 nucleotides are TGTGCCAGCAGCGTCAAATCCGGGACAGGGGTAGAGACCCAGTACTTC.

This clonotype was seen a handful of times. V usage is TRBV12-3 or TRBV12-4 and J usage is TRBJ2-2, with 7 bases identical to TRBD1. Trimming took 5 bases from V and 1 from J; bases not matched to a gene: 7. The CDR3 runs to 16 residues. This chain's CDR3 is CASSRRQGGNTGELFF. The CDR3 DNA follows: TGTGCCAGCAGTCGCCGACAGGGTGGGAACACCGGGGAGCTGTTTTTT.

This clonotype was found a few times. V usage is TRBV20-1 and J usage is TRBJ2-7; unclear D gene. Trimming cost V 6 bases and J 0 bases, with 18 bases left between them. Germline CDR1 reads DFQATT; CDR2 reads SNEGSKA (reference sequence). The CDR3 extends over 15 amino acids. CDR3 sequence: CSAKLARLSSYEQYF. The CDR3 bases are TGCAGTGCCAAATTGGCCAGGTTAAGCTCCTACGAGCAGTACTTC.

This clonotype was counted between two and nine times. CDR3 DNA: TGTGCCAGCAGCGCAAGAGGGACAGGTTCCTACAATGAGCAGTTCTTC. It is translated as CASSARGTGSYNEQFF. The chain links TRBV7-2 to TRBJ2-1; TRBD1 aligns across 8 bases. The V gene's germline CDR1 is SGHTA and CDR2 FQGNSA. The length of the CDR3 is 16 residues. V dropped 5 bases and J dropped 1; count of bases not matched to a gene: 7.

This clonotype has only a few counts. The chain employs TRBV6-2 or TRBV6-3 and TRBJ2-1, with 13 positions matching TRBD2. The CDR3 totals 17 residues. From germline, CDR1 is MNHEY and CDR2 SVGEGT. V dropped 4 bases and J dropped 9; count of bases not matched to a gene: 12. The CDR3 bases are TGTGCCAGCAGTTCGACTAGCGGGGGGCTAGCAGGACGTGAGCAGTTCTTC. Residues: CASSSTSGGLAGREQFF.